A selection of T cell receptor beta chains follows, all from one sample in a study of T cell responses to AZD1222 COVID-19 vaccine. Data came from immunoSEQ multiplex PCR; TCRdb stores just in-frame clones and leaves some out. This sample has around 110,000 clones, with around 90% found just once. The sequenced sample was peripheral blood, obtained on day 0 of AZD1222 vaccination. Every receptor here comes from an adult in good health. Each CDR3 is given with its conserved first and last residue. A D gene is named only where the DNA matches it firmly. The size entry is marked missing in some rows and otherwise reads once, few, many or a size class.

D gene	clone size	V gene	J gene	CDR3 protein	CDR3 DNA
TRBD1	.	TRBV7-2	TRBJ1-6	CASSYWGQGNSPLHF	TGTGCCAGCAGCTACTGGGGACAGGGGAATTCACCCCTCCACTTT
.	.	TRBV2	TRBJ2-7	CASSLETYEQYF	TGTGCCAGCAGCCTGGAGACCTACGAGCAGTACTTC
.	.	TRBV6-5	TRBJ2-7	CASYRDNKNEQYF	TGTGCCAGCTACAGGGATAATAAGAACGAGCAGTACTTC
.	.	TRBV2	TRBJ2-2	CASMNEGRTGELFF	TGTGCCAGCATGAATGAAGGACGGACCGGGGAGCTGTTTTTT
.	.	TRBV19	TRBJ2-7	CASSSMDGSYEQYF	TGTGCCAGTAGTTCCATGGACGGATCCTACGAGCAGTACTTC
TRBD2	.	TRBV5-4	TRBJ2-2	CASSFGLAGEELFF	TGTGCCAGCAGCTTCGGACTAGCGGGAGAGGAGCTGTTTTTT
TRBD1	few	TRBV7-9	TRBJ1-5	CASSSGDRNNQPQHF	TGTGCCAGCAGCTCGGGGGACAGGAACAATCAGCCCCAGCATTTT
TRBD1	.	TRBV5-1	TRBJ2-7	CASSLEGTAQRYF	TGCGCCAGCAGCTTGGAAGGGACAGCCCAAAGGTACTTC
.	.	TRBV28	TRBJ1-5	CASSLAWGGAIKPQHF	TGTGCCAGCAGTTTAGCGTGGGGGGGCGCAATTAAGCCCCAGCATTTT
.	few	TRBV21-1	TRBJ2-2	CASSKSTTGTGELFF	TGTGCCAGCAGCAAATCTACCACGGGTACCGGGGAGCTGTTTTTT
.	.	TRBV4-1	TRBJ2-4	CASSQVGAPLAKNIQYF	TGCGCCAGCAGCCAAGTTGGGGCGCCACTAGCCAAAAACATTCAGTACTTC
.	.	TRBV19	TRBJ2-4	CASTRSGQGTSGAKNIQYF	TGTGCCAGTACCCGGTCGGGACAGGGGACTAGCGGAGCCAAAAACATTCAGTACTTC
.	.	TRBV27	TRBJ1-1	CASSPLTAIDTEAFF	TGTGCCAGCAGTCCCCTGACAGCCATCGACACTGAAGCTTTCTTT
TRBD1	.	TRBV7-2	TRBJ2-2	CASSLGAGGATGELFF	TGTGCCAGCAGCTTAGGGGCAGGGGGCGCAACCGGGGAGCTGTTTTTT
.	.	TRBV5-5	TRBJ1-3	CASSLLVRATSGNTIYF	TGTGCCAGCAGCTTGTTGGTCAGGGCCACTTCTGGAAACACCATATATTTT
.	.	TRBV5-1	TRBJ1-1	CASSVQGKMNTEAFF	TGCGCCAGCAGCGTTCAGGGGAAAATGAACACTGAAGCTTTCTTT
TRBD2	.	TRBV5-1	TRBJ2-1	CASSLLAGVGNEQFF	TGCGCCAGCAGCTTGCTAGCGGGAGTGGGCAATGAGCAGTTCTTC
.	.	TRBV5-1	TRBJ2-1	CASRESQSRDEQFF	TGCGCCAGCAGAGAAAGTCAATCCCGCGATGAGCAGTTCTTC
TRBD1	.	TRBV18	TRBJ1-1	CASSPQGAKNTEAFF	TGTGCCAGCTCACCACAGGGGGCAAAGAACACTGAAGCTTTCTTT
TRBD2	once	TRBV7-9	TRBJ2-7	CASSLGGLAGVSYEQYF	TGTGCCAGCAGCTTAGGGGGACTAGCGGGAGTGAGCTACGAGCAGTACTTC
TRBD1	.	TRBV15	TRBJ2-2	CATSRSGGLNTGELFF	TGTGCCACCAGCAGGTCAGGGGGATTGAACACCGGGGAGCTGTTTTTT
.	.	TRBV19	TRBJ2-2	CASRQFPINTGELFF	TGTGCCAGCCGACAGTTTCCGATCAACACCGGGGAGCTGTTTTTT
TRBD1	.	TRBV7-2	TRBJ2-1	CASSWHQGATYNEQFF	TGTGCCAGCAGCTGGCACCAGGGGGCTACCTACAATGAGCAGTTCTTC
.	once	TRBV28	TRBJ1-2	CASSFGTYGLYGYTF	TGTGCCAGCAGTTTCGGGACCTACGGTCTCTATGGCTACACCTTC
TRBD1	.	TRBV19	TRBJ2-2	CASSPGQANTGELFF	TGTGCCAGTAGTCCGGGACAGGCGAACACCGGGGAGCTGTTTTTT
.	.	TRBV11-3	TRBJ2-1	CASSLAFGGQFF	TGTGCCAGCAGCTTAGCTTTTGGCGGGCAGTTCTTC
.	.	TRBV19	TRBJ2-2	CASSWDGVDTGELFF	TGTGCCAGTAGTTGGGACGGGGTTGACACCGGGGAGCTGTTTTTT
.	.	TRBV4-3	TRBJ2-5	CASSQNPGSAETQYF	TGCGCCAGCAGCCAGAACCCGGGGAGTGCGGAGACCCAGTACTTC
.	.	TRBV7-2	TRBJ1-1	CASSLVAYYTEAFF	TGTGCCAGCAGCTTAGTGGCTTATTACACTGAAGCTTTCTTT
.	once	TRBV7-3	TRBJ2-7	CASSLRQASYEQYF	TGTGCCAGCAGCTTAAGACAGGCTTCCTACGAGCAGTACTTC
.	.	TRBV5-1	TRBJ2-1	CASSLEAGANEQFF	TGCGCCAGCAGCTTGGAGGCGGGGGCGAATGAGCAGTTCTTC
.	.	TRBV5-6	TRBJ2-3	CASSLDRKRDTDTQYF	TGTGCCAGCAGCTTGGACAGGAAAAGGGACACAGATACGCAGTATTTT
.	few	TRBV27	TRBJ1-6	CASSLLLGRPLHF	TGTGCCAGCAGTTTATTGCTGGGGAGGCCCCTCCACTTT
TRBD2	.	TRBV18	TRBJ2-1	CASSPGLAPNEQFF	TGTGCCAGCTCACCGGGACTAGCGCCTAATGAGCAGTTCTTC
TRBD2	.	TRBV28	TRBJ2-7	CASSLAGSGESYEQYF	TGTGCCAGCAGTTTAGCGGGTAGCGGGGAATCCTACGAGCAGTACTTC
.	.	TRBV6-5	TRBJ1-1	CATMDTRNTEAFF	TGTGCCACCATGGACACTAGGAACACTGAAGCTTTCTTT
TRBD1	.	TRBV30	TRBJ1-4	CACPSRDSSLGEKLFF	TGTGCCTGCCCCTCCCGGGACAGTTCCCTAGGTGAAAAACTGTTTTTT
.	.	TRBV7-9	TRBJ2-7	CASSPDGYEQYF	TGTGCCAGCAGCCCGGACGGCTACGAGCAGTACTTC
.	.	TRBV4-2	TRBJ2-3	CASSPGRAEITDTQYF	TGTGCCAGCAGCCCCGGTCGGGCAGAAATCACAGATACGCAGTATTTT
.	few	TRBV7-2	TRBJ1-6	CASSLNSPLHF	TGTGCCAGCAGCCTTAATTCACCCCTCCACTTT
TRBD2	.	TRBV29-1	TRBJ2-1	CSVSSRSGRLLGEQFF	TGCAGCGTCTCAAGCCGGAGCGGGAGATTATTAGGTGAGCAGTTCTTC
.	.	TRBV27	TRBJ2-2	CASSLWHRPGELFF	TGTGCCAGCAGTTTATGGCACAGGCCCGGGGAGCTGTTTTTT
TRBD2	once	TRBV24-1	TRBJ2-7	CATSATGTSGLYEQYF	TGTGCCACCAGCGCCACGGGAACTAGCGGACTCTACGAGCAGTACTTC
.	.	TRBV27	TRBJ1-6	CASSTSEGGNSPLHF	TGTGCCAGCAGTACGTCAGAGGGGGGGAATTCACCCCTCCACTTT
.	.	TRBV7-3	TRBJ2-5	CASSPMGAETQYF	TGTGCCAGCAGCCCTATGGGGGCGGAGACCCAGTACTTC
.	.	TRBV27	TRBJ1-2	CASSSHDYGYTF	TGTGCCAGCAGTTCACACGATTATGGCTACACCTTC
TRBD2	.	TRBV19	TRBJ2-1	CASSSHPGTRSDNEQFF	TGTGCCAGTAGTAGCCATCCCGGGACTAGATCCGACAATGAGCAGTTCTTC
TRBD1	.	TRBV27	TRBJ2-7	CASSATGGAWAYEQYF	TGTGCCAGCAGTGCAACAGGGGGCGCTTGGGCCTACGAGCAGTACTTC
TRBD2	.	TRBV6-5	TRBJ2-7	CASSYSGLAAYEQYF	TGTGCCAGCAGTTACTCCGGACTAGCGGCCTACGAGCAGTACTTC
TRBD2	.	TRBV6-2/TRBV6-3	TRBJ2-7	CASSPLAGVPYEQYF	TGTGCCAGCAGCCCTCTAGCGGGAGTTCCCTACGAGCAGTACTTC
.	.	TRBV19	TRBJ1-1	CASSKTAAGTEAFF	TGTGCCAGTAGTAAGACAGCGGCTGGCACTGAAGCTTTCTTT
.	.	TRBV5-1	TRBJ2-2	CASSLRTGSGTGELFF	TGCGCCAGCAGCTTGAGAACAGGGTCGGGGACCGGGGAGCTGTTTTTT
TRBD2	.	TRBV19	TRBJ2-7	CASSIYAGVIHEQYF	TGTGCCAGTAGTATTTACGCGGGAGTGATCCACGAGCAGTACTTC
.	.	TRBV4-3	TRBJ1-2	CASSQDKNYGYTF	TGCGCCAGCAGCCAAGACAAGAACTATGGCTACACCTTC
TRBD1	.	TRBV24-1	TRBJ2-7	CATSDRTGRYEQYF	TGTGCCACCAGTGACCGGACAGGGCGGTACGAGCAGTACTTC
TRBD2	.	TRBV13	TRBJ2-5	CASSQAQLAGVAETQYF	TGTGCCAGCAGCCAGGCCCAACTAGCGGGAGTAGCAGAGACCCAGTACTTC
.	.	TRBV7-9	TRBJ1-1	CASSWRTQTEAFF	TGTGCCAGCAGCTGGCGGACGCAGACTGAAGCTTTCTTT
.	.	TRBV21-1	TRBJ2-2	CASRQPGLGNTGELFF	TGTGCCAGCAGGCAGCCGGGACTAGGGAACACCGGGGAGCTGTTTTTT
TRBD1	.	TRBV28	TRBJ1-5	CASSLPRTGVSQPQHF	TGTGCCAGCAGTTTACCCCGGACAGGGGTCAGCCAGCCCCAGCATTTT
.	.	TRBV7-3	TRBJ2-1	CASSPRANAGEQFF	TGTGCCAGCAGCCCCCGGGCTAATGCAGGTGAGCAGTTCTTC